The subject of this entry is one TCR beta chain. The antigen remains unidentified. This sample was included in a study of TIL therapy for anti-PD-1-resistant metastatic lung cancer. Overall study context: A handful of tumors were EGFR-mutant and two were ALK-rearranged.

Indicated time point: pre-treatment sample, taken before nivolumab and TIL therapy. Most excised metastases sampled were pleural nodules or supraclavicular lymph nodes. Patients then received nivolumab; progressors got lymphodepletion, TIL and IL-2. Adults with stage 4 NSCLC were enrolled in a phase I trial. The immunoSEQ assay was v3. Assay: immunoSEQ multiplex PCR; the TCRdb copy retains only in-frame clones and omits some. Of roughly 8,000 clones listed, around 74% were seen once; the top ten hold around 7.1%. Study conclusions and caveats: Many TIL product clones were absent from baseline tumor, suggesting clonal contraction.

The CDR3 contains 15 residues. The germline CDR1 and CDR2 sequences are LGHNA and YSLEER. Trimming stripped 4 bases from V and 2 bases from J, with 14 bases between. This specimen consisted of tumor tissue, obtained at baseline. This sequence originates from a person between 30 and 80 years old with non-small cell lung cancer. The genes are TRBV4-3 and TRBJ1-1, with D unresolved. The CDR3 reads CASSPSRQVNTEAFF. The CDR3 DNA is TGCGCCAGCAGCCCTTCACGGCAGGTAAACACTGAAGCTTTCTTT.